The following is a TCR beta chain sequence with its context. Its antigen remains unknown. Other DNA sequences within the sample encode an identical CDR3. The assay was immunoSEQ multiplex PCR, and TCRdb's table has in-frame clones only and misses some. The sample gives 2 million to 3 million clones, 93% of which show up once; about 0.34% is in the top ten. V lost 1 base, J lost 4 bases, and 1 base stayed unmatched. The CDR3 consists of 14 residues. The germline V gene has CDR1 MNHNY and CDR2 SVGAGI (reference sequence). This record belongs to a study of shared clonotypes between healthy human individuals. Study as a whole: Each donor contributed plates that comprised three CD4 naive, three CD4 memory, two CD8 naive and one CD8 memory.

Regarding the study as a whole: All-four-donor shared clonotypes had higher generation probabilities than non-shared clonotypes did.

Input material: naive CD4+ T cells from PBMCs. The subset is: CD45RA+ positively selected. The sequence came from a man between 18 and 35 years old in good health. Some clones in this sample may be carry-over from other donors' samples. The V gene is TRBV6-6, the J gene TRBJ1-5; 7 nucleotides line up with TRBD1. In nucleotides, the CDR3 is TGTGCCAGCAGTTACTTACAGGGGAATCAGCCCCAGCATTTT. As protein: CASSYLQGNQPQHF.